The entry below gives a single TCR beta chain sequence along with its context. Antigen specificity is unknown. Specified time point: persistent/refractory GD, antithyroid drugs over 5 years with positive TRAb. After RNA was extracted from PBMCs, the TCR library was made from it. A peripheral blood sample, 7 to 9 milliliters in volume, was drawn into EDTA tubes. The sample comes from a study of regulatory T cells in long-lasting Graves disease. On the study more broadly: Over 5 years of antithyroid drugs with positive TSH receptor antibodies was taken to mean persistent Graves' disease.

The V and J ends lost 0 bases and 7 bases respectively, with 9 bases between them. The CDR3 loop spans 13 amino acids. Germline V gives CDR1 GTSNPN, CDR2 SVGIG (reference sequence). Study conclusions and caveats: Those with persistent Graves' had less TCR diversity than newly diagnosed patients.

Arm-PCR of CDR3 regions and iRepertoire HTBI primers were used to build TCR beta libraries. TCRdb ran MiXCR on the multiplex PCR reads and lists one entry per CDR3 protein. This table holds about half a million distinct CDR3 sequences, roughly 22% found once. This receptor was obtained from a female donor with Graves disease. The specimen was peripheral blood mononuclear cells (PBMCs), collected when the disease was refractory, from a patient treated with antithyroid drugs. This chain joins TRBV30 and TRBJ1-4; D unclear. CDR3 bases: TGTGCCTGGAGTGTGGGGAGAGGTGAAAAACTGTTTTTT. Translated, it gives CAWSVGRGEKLFF.